Following are 14 T cell receptor beta chains from one sample sequenced in a study of blood T cell repertoires in COVID-19. The method was immunoSEQ multiplex PCR; TCRdb's version includes in-frame clones alone and lacks a portion of them. Seen here are approximately 25,000 clones, approximately 85% observed once, and the top ten hold about 8.6%. Sequenced input: peripheral blood. The receptor set was obtained from a human donor in a cohort sampled during active COVID-19.

V usage is TRBV7-6 and J usage is TRBJ2-5; D is possibly TRBD2 (5 bases). The germline V gene encodes CDR1 SGHVS and CDR2 FNYEAQ. The CDR3 has 14 amino acids. V lost 5 bases and J lost 1, with 11 bases in between. The CDR3 nucleotides are TGTGCCAGCAGCCCCCAGAGGGTCCAAGAGACCCAGTACTTC. Translating it yields CASSPQRVQETQYF.

This clone was recorded a few times. The V gene is TRBV9, the J gene TRBJ2-2; tentative D call: TRBD1 (5 bases). The CDR3 runs to 14 residues. The V gene's germline CDR1 is SGDLS and CDR2 YYNGEE. Trimming removed 0 bases from V and 7 bases from J, with 10 bases in between. Here the CDR3 DNA reads TGTGCCAGCAGCGTAGCTAGGGGCCGCGGGGAGCTGTTTTTT. Amino acids: CASSVARGRGELFF.

The table lists this clone with a count of one. V is TRBV19 and J is TRBJ1-1; 11 nucleotides agree with TRBD1. V was clipped by 3 bases and J by 1 base; unmatched bases: 4. The CDR3 has 16 amino acids. Per germline, CDR1 LNHDA and CDR2 SQIVND (reference sequence). CDR3 amino acids: CASSIRDRGSNTEAFF. The CDR3 DNA sequence: TGTGCCAGTAGTATTCGGGACAGGGGGTCGAACACTGAAGCTTTCTTT.

The V call is TRBV9, the J call TRBJ2-3, with D possibly matching TRBD2 (6 bases). CDR1 SGDLS and CDR2 YYNGEE come from the germline V gene. V lost 4 bases, J lost 4 bases, and 16 bases lay in between. This CDR3 contains 15 residues. The chain's CDR3 is CASSPSGRPPDTQYF. The CDR3 coding sequence is TGTGCCAGCAGCCCTTCCGGGAGACCCCCAGATACGCAGTATTTT.

The rearrangement joins TRBV11-2 to TRBJ2-7; a weak D match, TRBD1 (5 bases). The CDR3 extends over 16 amino acids. Germline CDR1 SGHAT, CDR2 FQNNGV. Deletions cut 5 bases from V and 4 bases from J, with 21 bases between. CDR3 region: CASSPTNRQGEYEQYF. For the CDR3, the DNA is TGTGCCAGCAGCCCCACCAACCGGCAGGGTGAATACGAGCAGTACTTC.

CDR3 loop: CASSLRTGQNGKNIQYF. CDR3 coding DNA: TGTGCCAGCAGCCTACGGACAGGGCAGAACGGCAAAAACATTCAGTACTTC. The V gene is TRBV11-2, the J gene TRBJ2-4; 8 bases agree with TRBD1. The CDR3 has 17 residues. V shed 5 bases, J shed 3 bases, and the junction held 12 bases outside the gene matches. Looked up from germline, CDR1 is SGHAT and CDR2 is FQNNGV.

The chain carries TRBV11-3 and TRBJ2-1; 13 nucleotides match TRBD2. The V segment lost 6 bases and the J segment 7 bases; nucleotides outside the gene matches: 9. From germline, CDR1 is SGHNT and CDR2 YENEEA. The CDR3 length is 16 residues. The CDR3, as DNA: TGTGCCAGCAGGAGATCCGGGACTAGCGGGAAAAATGAGCAGTTCTTC. It encodes CASRRSGTSGKNEQFF.

This rearrangement joins TRBV27 to TRBJ2-6; D is undetermined. The CDR3 sequence is 16 residues long. Germline CDR1 is MNHEY and CDR2 is SMNVEV (reference sequence). With 4 bases removed from V and 2 bases from J, the gap between germline ends came to 12 bases. The chain's CDR3 is CASSSYRSPGANVLTF. In DNA, the CDR3 is TGTGCCAGCAGTTCATATCGTAGTCCTGGGGCCAACGTCCTGACTTTC.

The chain is built from TRBV7-9 and TRBJ1-6; D is possibly TRBD1 (6 bases). CDR1 is SEHNR and CDR2 is FQNEAQ in the germline V gene (reference sequence). The CDR3 totals 17 residues. Trimming took 4 bases from V and 0 from J, leaving 13 bases between them. DNA of the CDR3: TGTGCCAGCAGCTGGGGGGGGCAGCGCTCCTATAATTCACCCCTCCACTTT. Its protein product is CASSWGGQRSYNSPLHF.

The gene calls are TRBV2 and TRBJ1-5; TRBD1 is a possible D gene (6 bases). The CDR3 length is 13 residues. Trimming removed 7 bases from V and 5 bases from J, with 12 bases in between. Germline V lookup: CDR1 SNHLY, CDR2 FYNNEI. CDR3 residues: CASKIQGDQPQHF. In DNA form, the CDR3 reads TGTGCCAGCAAGATACAGGGAGATCAGCCCCAGCATTTT.

This chain links TRBV27 with TRBJ2-1; 9 bases align to TRBD2. Germline V gene data show CDR1 as MNHEY and CDR2 as SMNVEV (reference sequence). The CDR3 loop spans 14 amino acids. The V and J ends lost 5 bases and 10 bases, in that order; junction bases with no gene match: 9. The CDR3 here is CASSTLAGWVEQFF. The CDR3 bases are TGTGCCAGCAGTACACTAGCGGGCTGGGTCGAGCAGTTCTTC.

The chain carries TRBV9 and TRBJ1-2; possible D gene TRBD1, 6 bases. Germline V gene lookup returns CDR1 SGDLS and CDR2 YYNGEE. Trimming cost V 0 bases and J 3 bases, with 9 bases left between them. The CDR3 loop spans 14 amino acids. CDR3 residues: CASSVEDSYYGYTF. Written as DNA, the CDR3 is TGTGCCAGCAGCGTAGAGGACAGTTACTATGGCTACACCTTC.

DNA of the CDR3: TGTGCCACCTCCGGGAGCGGACGATGGGAGGGCTACACCTTC. Translating it yields CATSGSGRWEGYTF. V usage is TRBV24-1 and J usage is TRBJ1-2, with D unclear. The CDR3 consists of 14 residues. The germline V and J ends were trimmed by 9 bases and 8 bases, with 21 bases remaining between them. CDR1 is KGHDR and CDR2 is SFDVKD in the germline V gene.

This chain connects TRBV25-1 to TRBJ1-1, with a weak D call TRBD1 (6 bases). The V gene lost 3 bases and the J gene lost 7 bases, with 12 bases spanning the gap. The CDR3 has 13 residues. The germline V gene encodes CDR1 MGHDK and CDR2 SYGVNS. The CDR3 DNA reads as TGTGCCAGCAGTGAGGGGGGGCTTGGTGAAGCTTTCTTT. As protein: CASSEGGLGEAFF.